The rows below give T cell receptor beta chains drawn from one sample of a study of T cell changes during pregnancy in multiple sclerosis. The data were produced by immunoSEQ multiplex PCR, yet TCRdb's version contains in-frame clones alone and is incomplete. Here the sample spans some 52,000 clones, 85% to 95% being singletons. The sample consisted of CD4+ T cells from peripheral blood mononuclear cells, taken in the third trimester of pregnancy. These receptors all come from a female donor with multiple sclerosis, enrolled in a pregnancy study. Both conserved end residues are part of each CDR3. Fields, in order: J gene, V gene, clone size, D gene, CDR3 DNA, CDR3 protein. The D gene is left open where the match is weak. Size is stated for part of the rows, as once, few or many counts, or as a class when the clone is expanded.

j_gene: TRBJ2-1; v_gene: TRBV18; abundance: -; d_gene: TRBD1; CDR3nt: TGTGCCAGCTCACCATCAGGACAGGTCGGCTCCACTGAAACCCATTTCTTC; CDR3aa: CASSPSGQVGSTETHFF
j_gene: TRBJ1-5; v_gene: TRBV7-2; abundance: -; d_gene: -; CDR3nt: TGTGCCAGCAGCCGAGAGATGAATCAGCCCCAGCATTTT; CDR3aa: CASSREMNQPQHF
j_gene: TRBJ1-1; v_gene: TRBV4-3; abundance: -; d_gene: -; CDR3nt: TGCGCCAGCAGCAATCCCCCTACGAACGGCGGAGCTTTCTTT; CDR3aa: CASSNPPTNGGAFF
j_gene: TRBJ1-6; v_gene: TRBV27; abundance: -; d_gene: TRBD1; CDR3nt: TGTGCCAGCACGACAGGGGGAATTGGTAATTCACCCCTCCACTTT; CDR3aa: CASTTGGIGNSPLHF
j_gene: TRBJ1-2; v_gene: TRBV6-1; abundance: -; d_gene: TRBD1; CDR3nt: TGTGCCAGCAGTGTAGGACAGGCTAACTATGGCTACACCTTC; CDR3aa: CASSVGQANYGYTF
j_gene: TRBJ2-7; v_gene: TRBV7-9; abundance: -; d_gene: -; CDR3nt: TGTGCCAGCTCGGGGAACAGGGAAACCTACGAGCAGTACTTC; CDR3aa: CASSGNRETYEQYF
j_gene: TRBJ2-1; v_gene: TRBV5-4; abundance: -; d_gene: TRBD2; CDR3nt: TGTGCCAGCAGCTCGCCAGTACCTAGCGGGGCGCAAAATGAGCAGTTCTTC; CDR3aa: CASSSPVPSGAQNEQFF
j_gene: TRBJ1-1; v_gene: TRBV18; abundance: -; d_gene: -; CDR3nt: TGTGCCAGCTCACCGGGCTCCCTTGGCACTGAAGCTTTCTTT; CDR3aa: CASSPGSLGTEAFF
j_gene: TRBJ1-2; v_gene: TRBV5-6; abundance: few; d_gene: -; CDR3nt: TGTGCCAGCAGCTTGGAGCGGGGGAGGCACTATGGCTACACCTTC; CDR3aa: CASSLERGRHYGYTF
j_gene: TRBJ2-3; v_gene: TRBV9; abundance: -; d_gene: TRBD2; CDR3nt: TGTGCCAGCAGCTACCGGGGGGGACTAGCGTCAGATACGCAGTATTTT; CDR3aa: CASSYRGGLASDTQYF
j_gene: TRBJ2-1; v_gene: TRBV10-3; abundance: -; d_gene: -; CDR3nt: TGTGCCATCAGTGACTTGGCCCGGGGGTTGGTTGAGCAGTTCTTC; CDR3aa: CAISDLARGLVEQFF
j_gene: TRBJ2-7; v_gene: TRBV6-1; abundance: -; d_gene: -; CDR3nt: TGTGCCAGCATGCATACTGCATCCTCCTACGAGCAGTACTTC; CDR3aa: CASMHTASSYEQYF
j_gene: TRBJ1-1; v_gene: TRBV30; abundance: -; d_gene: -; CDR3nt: TGTGCCTGGAGGCAGTCCATGAACACTGAAGCTTTCTTT; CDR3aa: CAWRQSMNTEAFF
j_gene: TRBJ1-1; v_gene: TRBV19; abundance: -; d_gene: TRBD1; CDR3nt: TGTGCCAGTAGTCGTGGGACAGGGAACACTGAAGCTTTCTTT; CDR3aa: CASSRGTGNTEAFF
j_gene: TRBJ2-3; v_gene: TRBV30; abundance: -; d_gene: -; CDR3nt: TGTGCCTGGGCGTTGGGGGCGCGCGGCACAGATACGCAGTATTTT; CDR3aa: CAWALGARGTDTQYF
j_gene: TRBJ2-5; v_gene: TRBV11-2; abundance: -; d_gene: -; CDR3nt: TGTGCCAGCAGTAAACAAGAGACCCAGTACTTC; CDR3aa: CASSKQETQYF
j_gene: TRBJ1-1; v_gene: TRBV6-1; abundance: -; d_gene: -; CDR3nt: TGTGCCAGCAGTGCCGCCCGAATATATAGAGCAGCTTTCTTT; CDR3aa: CASSAARIYRAAFF
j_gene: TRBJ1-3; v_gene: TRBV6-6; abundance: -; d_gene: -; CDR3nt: TGTGCCAGCACCTCCCCGGGGATCGGAAACACCATATATTTT; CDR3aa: CASTSPGIGNTIYF
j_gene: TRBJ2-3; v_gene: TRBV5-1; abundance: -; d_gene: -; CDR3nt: TGCGCCAGCAGCTCGCGACTGTATCCCCCTCGCACAGATACGCAGTATTTT; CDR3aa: CASSSRLYPPRTDTQYF
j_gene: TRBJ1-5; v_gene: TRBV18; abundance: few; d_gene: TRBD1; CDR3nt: TGTGCCAGCTCACCAGACAGGGGGAATCAGCCCCAGCATTTT; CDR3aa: CASSPDRGNQPQHF
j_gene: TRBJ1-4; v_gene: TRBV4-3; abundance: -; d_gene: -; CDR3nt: TGCGCCAGCAGGCGAACTAATGAAAAACTGTTTTTT; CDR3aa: CASRRTNEKLFF
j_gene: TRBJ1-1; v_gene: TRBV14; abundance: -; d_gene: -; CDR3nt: TGTGCCAGCAGCCAAGTTGAAGTCAGGGTCGCTGAAGCTTTCTTT; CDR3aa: CASSQVEVRVAEAFF
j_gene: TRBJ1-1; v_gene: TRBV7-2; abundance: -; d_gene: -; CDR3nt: TGTGCCAGCAACCCGGGCGGGGGGGTTATGAACACTGAAGCTTTCTTT; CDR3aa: CASNPGGGVMNTEAFF
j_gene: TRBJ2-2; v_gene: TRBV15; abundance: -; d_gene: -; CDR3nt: TGTGCCACCAGCAGAGATATTACGGTCGAGCTGTTTTTT; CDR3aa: CATSRDITVELFF
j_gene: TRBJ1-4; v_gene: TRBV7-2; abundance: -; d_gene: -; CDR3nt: TGTGCCAGCAGCAGCTGGACAGTTGGGTCGGAAAAACTGTTTTTT; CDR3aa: CASSSWTVGSEKLFF
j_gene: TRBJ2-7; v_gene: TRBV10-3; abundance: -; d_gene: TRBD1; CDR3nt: TGTGCCATCAGTGCTCGACAGGGTGGCCACGAGCAGTACTTC; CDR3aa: CAISARQGGHEQYF
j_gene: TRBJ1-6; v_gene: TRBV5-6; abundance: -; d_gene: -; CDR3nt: TGTGCCAGCAGCTTGCGGGGGACGTTACCGTATTCACCCCTCCACTTT; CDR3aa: CASSLRGTLPYSPLHF
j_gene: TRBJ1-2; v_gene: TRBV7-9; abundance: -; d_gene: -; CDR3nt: TGTGCCAGCAGCCCTGTAGACAGAGACTATGGCTACACCTTC; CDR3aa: CASSPVDRDYGYTF
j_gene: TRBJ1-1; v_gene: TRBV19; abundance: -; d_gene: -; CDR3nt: TGTGCCAGTAGCATACTGAGAGGAGCCAGCACTGAAGCTTTCTTT; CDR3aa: CASSILRGASTEAFF
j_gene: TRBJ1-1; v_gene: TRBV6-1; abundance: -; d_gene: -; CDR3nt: TGTGCCAGCAGGGAGCCAGCGACGCCTCTGGCTTTCTTT; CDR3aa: CASREPATPLAFF
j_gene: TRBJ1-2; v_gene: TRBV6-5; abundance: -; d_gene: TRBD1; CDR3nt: TGTGCCAGCACCGCTACTCAGGGGGCCTACGGGGGCTACACCTTC; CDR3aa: CASTATQGAYGGYTF
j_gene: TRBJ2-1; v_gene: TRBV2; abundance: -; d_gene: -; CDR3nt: TGTGCCAGCAGTTTCGACAATGAGCAGTTCTTC; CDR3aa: CASSFDNEQFF
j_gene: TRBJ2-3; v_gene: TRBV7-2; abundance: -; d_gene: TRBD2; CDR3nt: TGTGCCAGCAGCTCAGCTAGCGGGGGGGCGGATACGCAGTATTTT; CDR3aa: CASSSASGGADTQYF